The sequence of this T cell receptor (beta chain) was determined in a study of T cells after yellow fever vaccination. This clonotype was seen many times. Its antigen remains unidentified. Overall study results and limits: Any FACS-sorted repertoire could hold abundant clonotypes that contaminate it from the bulk population. Clones from primary vaccination mostly reappeared after the booster (96% CD4, around 90% CD8).

5'RACE template switching added a universal primer site and UMIs to TCR cDNA. TCRdb analysed the 5' RACE reads with MiXCR anew, one entry per CDR3 protein. Here the sample spans 250,000 to 400,000 distinct CDR3 sequences, 4.1% being singletons. Germline trimming cut 3 bases from V and 10 bases from J; bases unmatched to any gene: 11. CDR3 size: 15 residues. CDR1 and CDR2 from the germline V gene are SGHNT and YYREEE (reference sequence). This receptor was taken from a young man who received the YFV17D yellow fever vaccine. V and J are TRBV5-4 and TRBJ2-3, with 10 bases aligning to TRBD1. The specimen was PBMCs, collected 5 days after the yellow fever booster vaccination. The CDR3 protein is CASSSGQGFAKAQYF. The CDR3 nucleotides are TGTGCCAGCAGCTCGGGACAGGGGTTTGCTAAGGCGCAGTATTTT.